Below, 5 T cell receptor beta chains from the same sample are listed, as sequenced in a study of lymphopenia after photon versus proton radiotherapy. Profiling relied on immunoSEQ multiplex PCR, and the TCRdb table lists in-frame clones only, not all of them. The repertoire includes some 38,000 clones, 90% to 95% of them detected once, and 12% to 15% sits in the top ten. The sample here was peripheral blood, taken from a patient treated with photon-based radiotherapy. The origin of the receptors is a man aged 60 to 75 with cholangiocarcinoma.

This chain links TRBV5-4 with TRBJ2-2; TRBD1 agrees at 8 bases. The CDR3 contains 16 residues. After removal of 0 bases from V and 1 base from J, the junction contained 2 bases not matched to a gene. CDR1 and CDR2 from the germline V gene are SGHNT and YYREEE (reference sequence). The CDR3: CASSLGGTGNTGELFF. The CDR3, as DNA: TGTGCCAGCAGCTTGGGGGGGACAGGGAACACCGGGGAGCTGTTTTTT.

The gene calls are TRBV28 and TRBJ1-1; D is unclear. CDR3 length: 13 residues. Trimming shortened V by 8 bases and J by 4 bases, and 14 bases separated the two germline ends. Germline V CDR1 and CDR2: MDHEN, SYDVKM. The CDR3 region is CASCTMLGTEAFF. CDR3 DNA: TGTGCCAGCTGTACAATGTTGGGCACTGAAGCTTTCTTT.

This chain connects TRBV5-1 to TRBJ2-3, with TRBD2 matching over 11 bases. The V and J ends lost 4 bases and 11 bases, in that order; junction bases with no gene match: 6. Germline CDR1 is SGHRS and CDR2 is YFSETQ. The CDR3 totals 13 residues. CDR3 sequence reads: CASSPEGTSGQYF. DNA for the CDR3: TGCGCCAGCAGCCCGGAGGGGACTAGCGGGCAGTATTTT.

The genes are TRBV5-4 and TRBJ1-1, with D maybe TRBD1 (5 bases). The germline V gene encodes CDR1 SGHNT and CDR2 YYREEE (reference sequence). V lost 4 bases and J 5 bases, leaving 18 bases between the germline ends. The CDR3 totals 15 residues. The DNA for the CDR3 is TGTGCCAGCAGCCCGGGGCGGGAACGGCTTACTGAAGCTTTCTTT. Translating it yields CASSPGRERLTEAFF.

The chain combines TRBV15 with TRBJ2-7; either TRBD1 or TRBD2 may fit D (5 bases each). The CDR3 is 16 residues long. Germline CDR1 LNHNV, CDR2 YYDKDF (reference sequence). The germline V and J ends were trimmed by 1 base and 3 bases, with 16 bases remaining between them. CDR3 in amino acids: CATSRVSQGGLYEQYF. In DNA, the CDR3 is TGTGCCACCAGCAGAGTTTCCCAGGGCGGGCTCTACGAGCAGTACTTC.